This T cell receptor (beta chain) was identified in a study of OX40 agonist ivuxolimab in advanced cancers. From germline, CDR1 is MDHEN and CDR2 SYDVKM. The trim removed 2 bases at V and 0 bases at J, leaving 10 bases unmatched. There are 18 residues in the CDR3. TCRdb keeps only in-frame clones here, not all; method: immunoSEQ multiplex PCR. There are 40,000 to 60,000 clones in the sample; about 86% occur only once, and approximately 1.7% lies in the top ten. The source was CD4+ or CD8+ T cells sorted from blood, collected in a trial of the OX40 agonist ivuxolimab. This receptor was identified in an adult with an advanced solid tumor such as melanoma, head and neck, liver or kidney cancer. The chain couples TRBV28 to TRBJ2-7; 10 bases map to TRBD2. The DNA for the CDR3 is TGTGCCAGCAGTTTACTCCGCCTGACTAGCGGGTCCTCCTACGAGCAGTACTTC. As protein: CASSLLRLTSGSSYEQYF.